These T cell receptor beta chains were read from a single sample in a study of T cell responses to AZD1222 COVID-19 vaccine. Sequencing was performed with immunoSEQ multiplex PCR; in TCRdb, only in-frame clones are kept and a portion is missing. The sample lists over 85,000 clones, around 82% occurring once. The sample was peripheral blood, taken on day 0 of AZD1222 vaccination. The receptor source for this set is an adult in good health. The CDR3 runs from the conserved cysteine through the conserved F or W. The D gene is left open where the match is weak. Not all rows give a size; the values are once, few, many and, for expanded clones, a class.

V: TRBV28; J: TRBJ2-1; size: NA; D: TRBD1; CDR3: CASSLQGANNEQFF; DNA: TGTGCCAGCAGTTTACAGGGGGCAAACAATGAGCAGTTCTTC
V: TRBV12-3/TRBV12-4; J: TRBJ1-1; size: NA; D: NA; CDR3: CASTRQPNTEAFF; DNA: TGTGCCAGCACCCGACAGCCGAACACTGAAGCTTTCTTT
V: TRBV5-1; J: TRBJ1-4; size: few; D: NA; CDR3: CASSLDATPEKLFF; DNA: TGCGCCAGCAGCTTGGACGCCACACCAGAAAAACTGTTTTTT
V: TRBV5-6; J: TRBJ1-2; size: few; D: NA; CDR3: CASSLVLTGQDGYTF; DNA: TGTGCCAGCAGCTTGGTCCTCACAGGGCAGGATGGCTACACCTTC
V: TRBV7-6; J: TRBJ2-5; size: NA; D: TRBD1; CDR3: CASSPSTGWETQYF; DNA: TGTGCCAGCAGCCCTTCGACAGGGTGGGAGACCCAGTACTTC
V: TRBV7-9; J: TRBJ1-5; size: NA; D: NA; CDR3: CASSSAAGQPQHF; DNA: TGTGCCAGCAGCTCAGCCGCGGGCCAGCCCCAGCATTTT
V: TRBV7-2; J: TRBJ2-7; size: NA; D: NA; CDR3: CASSLKQGYEQYF; DNA: TGTGCCAGCAGCTTAAAACAGGGTTACGAGCAGTACTTC
V: TRBV7-2; J: TRBJ2-1; size: NA; D: TRBD2; CDR3: CASSLVGRTSGRTLGEQFF; DNA: TGTGCCAGCAGCTTAGTAGGGAGGACTAGCGGGCGGACCTTGGGTGAGCAGTTCTTC
V: TRBV18; J: TRBJ1-5; size: few; D: TRBD1; CDR3: CASSLTSGGGSWQPQHF; DNA: TGTGCCAGCTCACTTACTTCAGGGGGCGGTTCGTGGCAGCCCCAGCATTTT
V: TRBV28; J: TRBJ1-6; size: NA; D: NA; CDR3: CASKLGSYNSPLHF; DNA: TGTGCCAGCAAATTAGGGTCCTATAATTCACCCCTCCACTTT
V: TRBV3-1/TRBV3-2; J: TRBJ1-1; size: NA; D: TRBD1; CDR3: CASSQADRRAEAFF; DNA: TGTGCCAGCAGCCAAGCGGACAGGCGGGCTGAAGCTTTCTTT
V: TRBV28; J: TRBJ2-1; size: NA; D: NA; CDR3: CASSKNDEQFF; DNA: TGTGCCAGCAGTAAGAACGATGAGCAGTTCTTC
V: TRBV2; J: TRBJ2-2; size: once; D: TRBD2; CDR3: CASSERASGGANTGELFF; DNA: TGTGCCAGCAGTGAACGGGCTAGCGGGGGGGCTAACACCGGGGAGCTGTTTTTT
V: TRBV6-5; J: TRBJ2-1; size: NA; D: TRBD1; CDR3: CATQDRGYNEQFF; DNA: TGTGCCACCCAGGACAGGGGGTACAATGAGCAGTTCTTC
V: TRBV30; J: TRBJ1-2; size: few; D: NA; CDR3: CAWGGLGTPRGPSNYGYTF; DNA: TGTGCCTGGGGGGGACTGGGGACACCCAGAGGCCCATCTAACTATGGCTACACCTTC
V: TRBV11-1; J: TRBJ2-7; size: NA; D: NA; CDR3: CASSLGGMSEQYF; DNA: TGTGCCAGCAGCTTAGGGGGGATGAGCGAGCAGTACTTC
V: TRBV7-9; J: TRBJ2-2; size: NA; D: TRBD1; CDR3: CASSPDRAITGELFF; DNA: TGTGCCAGCAGCCCGGACAGGGCAATCACCGGGGAGCTGTTTTTT
V: TRBV7-9; J: TRBJ2-5; size: NA; D: NA; CDR3: CASSLYDGFQETQYF; DNA: TGTGCCAGCAGCTTATATGACGGTTTCCAAGAGACCCAGTACTTC
V: TRBV7-2; J: TRBJ1-5; size: NA; D: NA; CDR3: CASSLGDRRDQPQHF; DNA: TGTGCCAGCAGCTTAGGCGACAGGAGGGATCAGCCCCAGCATTTT
V: TRBV15; J: TRBJ2-2; size: NA; D: TRBD2; CDR3: CATSRDLGQRDGTGELFF; DNA: TGTGCCACCAGCAGAGATCTAGGTCAGCGGGACGGCACCGGGGAGCTGTTTTTT
V: TRBV25-1; J: TRBJ1-2; size: once; D: NA; CDR3: CASSLGSYGYTF; DNA: TGTGCCAGCAGTCTCGGCAGCTATGGCTACACCTTC
V: TRBV3-1/TRBV3-2; J: TRBJ2-1; size: NA; D: NA; CDR3: CASSPFTGRNEQFF; DNA: TGTGCCAGCAGTCCATTTACAGGGCGTAATGAGCAGTTCTTC
V: TRBV7-2; J: TRBJ1-2; size: NA; D: NA; CDR3: CASSFFSSYRVSYGYTF; DNA: TGTGCCAGCAGCTTCTTTAGTTCCTACAGGGTTAGCTATGGCTACACCTTC
V: TRBV5-4; J: TRBJ1-4; size: NA; D: TRBD1; CDR3: CASSLRGGPEKLFF; DNA: TGTGCCAGCAGCTTAAGAGGGGGCCCTGAAAAACTGTTTTTT
V: TRBV28; J: TRBJ1-2; size: NA; D: NA; CDR3: CASSPTGNGYTF; DNA: TGTGCCAGCAGCCCTACAGGGAATGGCTACACCTTC
V: TRBV7-2; J: TRBJ2-3; size: NA; D: NA; CDR3: CASSPVPGTARTDTQYF; DNA: TGTGCCAGCAGCCCCGTACCTGGGACGGCCCGCACAGATACGCAGTATTTT
V: TRBV6-1; J: TRBJ2-7; size: NA; D: TRBD1; CDR3: CASSESMGQTYEQYF; DNA: TGTGCCAGCAGTGAGAGTATGGGACAGACCTACGAGCAGTACTTC
V: TRBV28; J: TRBJ1-1; size: NA; D: TRBD1; CDR3: CASSDPAQGHTEAFF; DNA: TGTGCCAGCAGCGACCCAGCACAGGGGCACACTGAAGCTTTCTTT
V: TRBV28; J: TRBJ1-1; size: NA; D: NA; CDR3: CASSSPGIAEAFF; DNA: TGTGCCAGCAGTTCCCCGGGGATCGCTGAAGCTTTCTTT
V: TRBV14; J: TRBJ1-2; size: NA; D: NA; CDR3: CASSQDPRSRGYTF; DNA: TGTGCCAGCAGCCAAGATCCTAGGTCTCGCGGCTACACCTTC
V: TRBV7-3; J: TRBJ2-3; size: once; D: TRBD1; CDR3: CASSLQQGARTDTQYF; DNA: TGTGCCAGCAGCCTTCAACAGGGGGCTAGAACAGATACGCAGTATTTT
V: TRBV6-5; J: TRBJ1-1; size: once; D: NA; CDR3: CASTPGTEAFF; DNA: TGTGCCAGCACTCCCGGCACTGAAGCTTTCTTT
V: TRBV9; J: TRBJ2-3; size: NA; D: NA; CDR3: CASSARFPADTQYF; DNA: TGTGCCAGCAGCGCCCGTTTTCCGGCAGATACGCAGTATTTT
V: TRBV7-2; J: TRBJ1-5; size: NA; D: TRBD1; CDR3: CASSSSPGGAQHF; DNA: TGTGCCAGCAGCTCGTCCCCAGGGGGGGCCCAGCATTTT
V: TRBV9; J: TRBJ1-6; size: NA; D: TRBD1; CDR3: CASSRQGVNSPLHF; DNA: TGTGCCAGCAGCCGACAGGGGGTCAATTCACCCCTCCACTTT
V: TRBV5-1; J: TRBJ2-3; size: NA; D: NA; CDR3: CASSLGPTDTQYF; DNA: TGCGCCAGCAGCTTGGGTCCCACAGATACGCAGTATTTT
V: TRBV4-1; J: TRBJ1-2; size: NA; D: TRBD1; CDR3: CASSQGLTGGISYTF; DNA: TGCGCCAGCAGCCAAGGACTGACAGGGGGCATCAGCTACACCTTC
V: TRBV7-3; J: TRBJ1-2; size: NA; D: TRBD1; CDR3: CASSKTGANGYTF; DNA: TGTGCCAGCAGCAAAACAGGGGCGAACGGCTACACCTTC
V: TRBV6-2/TRBV6-3; J: TRBJ1-2; size: few; D: TRBD1; CDR3: CASSYFSGDRAVDGYTF; DNA: TGTGCCAGCAGTTACTTTTCAGGCGACAGGGCCGTTGATGGCTACACCTTC
V: TRBV28; J: TRBJ2-6; size: NA; D: NA; CDR3: CATLQVPSGANVLTF; DNA: TGTGCCACCCTTCAGGTCCCCTCTGGGGCCAACGTCCTGACTTTC
V: TRBV5-8; J: TRBJ2-7; size: many; D: TRBD1; CDR3: CASRGRRRDRGSLQYF; DNA: TGTGCCAGCAGGGGTAGACGTCGGGACAGGGGTTCTCTGCAGTACTTC
V: TRBV9; J: TRBJ2-3; size: NA; D: NA; CDR3: CASSAPSTDTQYF; DNA: TGTGCCAGCAGCGCCCCTAGCACAGATACGCAGTATTTT
V: TRBV6-5; J: TRBJ1-1; size: NA; D: NA; CDR3: CASSTDVWNTEAFF; DNA: TGTGCCAGCAGTACAGATGTTTGGAACACTGAAGCTTTCTTT
V: TRBV7-3; J: TRBJ2-1; size: NA; D: TRBD2; CDR3: CASSAQLAGARNEQFF; DNA: TGTGCCAGCAGCGCACAACTAGCGGGGGCCCGGAATGAGCAGTTCTTC
V: TRBV7-3; J: TRBJ2-1; size: NA; D: NA; CDR3: CASSLGQGHNEQFF; DNA: TGTGCCAGCAGCTTAGGGCAGGGGCACAATGAGCAGTTCTTC
V: TRBV7-8; J: TRBJ2-1; size: NA; D: NA; CDR3: CASSLGIVPGQFF; DNA: TGTGCCAGCAGCTTGGGGATCGTTCCAGGGCAGTTCTTC
V: TRBV5-4; J: TRBJ2-7; size: NA; D: NA; CDR3: CASSLGQNYEQYF; DNA: TGTGCCAGCAGCTTGGGACAGAACTACGAGCAGTACTTC
V: TRBV18; J: TRBJ1-1; size: NA; D: NA; CDR3: CASSHGGGDTEAFF; DNA: TGTGCCAGCTCACACGGAGGGGGGGACACTGAAGCTTTCTTT
V: TRBV7-2; J: TRBJ2-7; size: NA; D: TRBD2; CDR3: CASSQRASGGAGEQYF; DNA: TGTGCCAGCAGTCAAAGGGCTAGCGGGGGGGCGGGCGAGCAGTACTTC
V: TRBV14; J: TRBJ2-1; size: NA; D: NA; CDR3: CASSQDLFPALGSYNEQFF; DNA: TGTGCCAGCAGCCAAGATCTGTTTCCAGCGCTGGGCTCCTACAATGAGCAGTTCTTC
V: TRBV7-2; J: TRBJ2-7; size: NA; D: NA; CDR3: CASSSTQSYEQYF; DNA: TGTGCCAGCAGCTCCACCCAGAGCTACGAGCAGTACTTC
V: TRBV4-3; J: TRBJ1-6; size: NA; D: NA; CDR3: CASSQDQAQNSPLHF; DNA: TGCGCCAGCAGCCAAGATCAGGCTCAGAATTCACCCCTCCACTTT
V: TRBV13; J: TRBJ1-2; size: few; D: TRBD1; CDR3: CASSITGDNYGYTF; DNA: TGTGCCAGCAGCATCACAGGGGATAACTATGGCTACACCTTC
V: TRBV28; J: TRBJ2-7; size: NA; D: NA; CDR3: CASTFRLSSYEQYF; DNA: TGTGCCAGCACCTTCCGACTCTCCTCCTACGAGCAGTACTTC
V: TRBV20-1; J: TRBJ1-1; size: NA; D: TRBD1; CDR3: CSARGTGQAFF; DNA: TGCAGTGCTAGAGGGACAGGGCAAGCTTTCTTT
V: TRBV7-9; J: TRBJ2-3; size: NA; D: TRBD2; CDR3: CASSLGWTSGGTDTQYF; DNA: TGTGCCAGCAGCTTAGGATGGACTAGCGGGGGCACAGATACGCAGTATTTT
V: TRBV9; J: TRBJ2-1; size: NA; D: NA; CDR3: CASSVAPGGTYNEQFF; DNA: TGTGCCAGCAGCGTAGCTCCGGGTGGGACCTACAATGAGCAGTTCTTC
V: TRBV7-6; J: TRBJ1-4; size: once; D: NA; CDR3: CASSLRRQEKLFF; DNA: TGTGCCAGCAGCTTAAGGCGGCAGGAAAAACTGTTTTTT
V: TRBV7-8; J: TRBJ1-3; size: few; D: NA; CDR3: CASTRDISGNTIYF; DNA: TGTGCCAGCACCCGGGACATCTCTGGAAACACCATATATTTT
V: TRBV24-1; J: TRBJ1-5; size: NA; D: NA; CDR3: CATSLAGRNQPQHF; DNA: TGTGCCACCAGTCTGGCAGGGAGAAATCAGCCCCAGCATTTT